These 24 T cell receptor beta chains originate from one sample sequenced in a study of cytomegalovirus exposure and HLA in healthy donors. The study ran its PCR with 60 Vbeta and 13 Jbeta primers. Produced via immunoSEQ multiplex PCR; TCRdb's table is partial and in-frame only. The repertoire includes 150,000 or so clones, 75% of them detected once, and roughly 7.1% sits in the top ten. The specimen was PBMCs. All receptors come from a middle-aged woman in good health and CMV-seropositive.

The chain employs TRBV9 and TRBJ1-4; no clear D. Looked up from germline, CDR1 is SGDLS and CDR2 is YYNGEE. The CDR3 spans 15 residues. V gave up 0 bases and J gave up 0 bases, with 6 bases separating them. DNA of the CDR3: TGTGCCAGCAGCGTAGGAGTTGCAACTAATGAAAAACTGTTTTTT. Amino acids: CASSVGVATNEKLFF.

This rearrangement joins TRBV7-9 to TRBJ2-4; 8 nucleotides line up with TRBD1. V lost 3 bases and J lost 2; bases outside the gene matches: 6. There are 16 residues in the CDR3. From germline, CDR1 is SEHNR and CDR2 FQNEAQ (reference sequence). The CDR3 DNA follows: TGTGCCAGCAGCTTTGTGGGACAGGTGTCCAAAAACATTCAGTACTTC. This codes for CASSFVGQVSKNIQYF.

This chain links TRBV6-5 with TRBJ2-5; D call uncertain. The J call may be wrong; the DNA end is better matched by TRBJ2-7. This CDR3 comprises 15 residues. From germline, CDR1 is MNHEY and CDR2 SVGAGI. CDR3 amino acids: CASSLGHSLPYEQYF. In DNA, the CDR3 is TGTGCCAGCAGTCTTGGGCACAGTCTACCCTACGAGCAGTACTTC.

This clone has only one observation. The gene calls are TRBV19 and TRBJ1-2, with unresolved D. The CDR3 has 14 residues. V lost 5 bases and J lost 0, with 10 bases in between. The germline V gene has CDR1 LNHDA and CDR2 SQIVND (reference sequence). CDR3 amino acids: CASSATPSNYGYTF. Here the CDR3 DNA reads TGTGCCAGTAGTGCGACACCATCTAACTATGGCTACACCTTC.

The chain has TRBV6-5 and TRBJ2-7, with 7 positions matching TRBD1. The CDR3 runs 15 residues. Germline CDR1 is MNHEY and CDR2 is SVGAGI. V dropped 5 bases and J dropped 0; count of bases not matched to a gene: 7. CDR3 nucleotides: TGTGCCAGCAGTCGTCTGGACAGGAGCTCCTACGAGCAGTACTTC. Its protein is CASSRLDRSSYEQYF.

The chain joins TRBV2 to TRBJ1-5; D perhaps matches TRBD1 (6 bases). In germline, CDR1 is SNHLY, CDR2 FYNNEI. Trimming pared 10 bases from V and 4 bases from J, leaving 20 bases between. The CDR3 sequence is 15 residues long. The CDR3: CATIPTGERNQPQHF. In nucleotides, the CDR3 is TGTGCCACTATACCGACAGGAGAAAGGAATCAGCCCCAGCATTTT.

The chain is built from TRBV9 and TRBJ1-4; D unresolved. Trimming stripped 4 bases from V and 2 bases from J, with 12 bases between. CDR1 is SGDLS and CDR2 is YYNGEE in the germline V gene. The length of the CDR3 is 15 residues. As DNA, the CDR3 is TGTGCCAGCAGCCCACGAAGCGGGACTAATGAAAAACTGTTTTTT. It specifies CASSPRSGTNEKLFF.

This chain uses TRBV5-1 with TRBJ2-7; 9 bases match TRBD2. The V segment lost 8 bases and the J segment 7 bases; nucleotides outside the gene matches: 10. Germline CDR1 is SGHRS and CDR2 is YFSETQ. This CDR3 has 13 amino acids. CDR3 bases: TGCGCCAGTACGCGGGAGGGCCTTGGGGAGCAGTACTTC. Amino acid sequence: CASTREGLGEQYF.

This chain links TRBV2 with TRBJ1-1; 8 bases line up with TRBD1. The trim removed 5 bases at V and 1 base at J, leaving 3 bases unmatched. The CDR3 contains 14 residues. The germline V gene has CDR1 SNHLY and CDR2 FYNNEI. The CDR3 reads CASSLGTGNTEAFF. Here the CDR3 DNA reads TGTGCCAGCAGTCTCGGGACAGGGAACACTGAAGCTTTCTTT.

The rearrangement links TRBV7-2 to TRBJ1-2; 9 bases are a match to TRBD1. The CDR3 contains 17 residues. Trimming took 1 base from V and 5 from J; bases not matched to a gene: 11. Germline-derived CDR1 and CDR2 are SGHTA and FQGNSA. CDR3 DNA: TGTGCCAGCAGCTTAGGCCCACCGGGACAGGGAAATTATGGCTACACCTTC. It codes for CASSLGPPGQGNYGYTF.

The chain is built from TRBV18 and TRBJ2-3; TRBD1 matches at 12 bases. With 1 base clipped from V and 4 bases from J, the junction kept 3 bases outside the gene matches. Germline V gene lookup returns CDR1 KGHSH and CDR2 LQKENI. This CDR3 is 16 amino acids long. The CDR3 region has the DNA TGTGCCAGCTCACCACTAGGGACAGGGGGCGCAGATACGCAGTATTTT. It is translated as CASSPLGTGGADTQYF.

The V and J genes are TRBV6-6 and TRBJ2-2, with 10 bases identical to TRBD1. Germline CDR1 is MNHNY and CDR2 is SVGAGI (reference sequence). The CDR3 length is 14 residues. V gave up 4 bases and J gave up 4 bases; unmatched junction bases: 0. CDR3 sequence: CASSWTGGTGELFF. DNA of the CDR3: TGTGCCAGCAGTTGGACAGGGGGCACCGGGGAGCTGTTTTTT.

CDR3 in amino acids: CASSLNSDELFF. DNA of the CDR3: TGTGCCAGCAGCCTTAATAGCGATGAGCTGTTTTTT. The chain has TRBV7-3 and TRBJ2-2; tentative D call: TRBD2 (5 bases). The length of the CDR3 is 12 residues. V was pared by 5 bases and J by 11 bases, with 12 bases between. Germline V gene lookup returns CDR1 SGHTA and CDR2 FQGTGA.

The rearrangement uses TRBV28 and TRBJ2-3; D might be TRBD1 (6 bases). CDR1 is MDHEN and CDR2 is SYDVKM in the germline V gene. The length of the CDR3 is 17 residues. Between the trimmed V and J ends, which lost 4 bases and 1 base, there was a span of 18 bases. CDR3 sequence (DNA): TGTGCCAGCAGTTCGCAAGGGGGTGGTGGAGGCACAGATACGCAGTATTTT. It yields the protein CASSSQGGGGGTDTQYF. The full variable domain, rest sourced from reference TRBV28 and TRBJ2-3, is DVKVTQSSRYLVKRTGEKVFLECVQDMDHENMFWYRQDPGLGLRLIYFSYDVKMKEKGDIPEGYSVSREKKERFSLILESASTNQTSMYLCASSSQGGGGGTDTQYFGPGTRLTVL.

The chain recombines TRBV5-4 with TRBJ1-6; 9 bases fit TRBD1. J was trimmed by 7 bases and V by 4 bases; bases with no gene match: 6. The CDR3 is made up of 15 amino acids. Germline-derived CDR1 and CDR2 are SGHNT and YYREEE (reference sequence). The CDR3 sequence is CASSLPGTGNSPLHF. The DNA for the CDR3 is TGTGCCAGCAGCCTCCCCGGGACAGGGAATTCACCCCTCCACTTT.

The J gene is TRBJ1-2, the V gene TRBV5-4; D is uncertain. The CDR3 is 16 amino acids. The germline V gene encodes CDR1 SGHNT and CDR2 YYREEE (reference sequence). Between the trimmed V and J ends, which lost 0 bases and 7 bases, there was a span of 19 bases. CDR3 nucleotide sequence: TGTGCCAGCAGCTTGGATCGTTTGGTCAGTCGGGGTGGCTACACCTTC. Protein: CASSLDRLVSRGGYTF.

The V and J genes are TRBV23-1 and TRBJ2-7, with 10 bases fitting TRBD1. TRBV23-1 belongs to the ORF category, with a function that is uncertain. This CDR3 region has 19 residues. Trimming at V came to 4 bases and at J to 2 bases, leaving 17 bases not matched to a gene. The CDR3, as DNA: TGCGCCAGCAGTCCAACTGGGACAGGGGAAGGGACAGATGCCTACGAGCAGTACTTC. Translating gives CASSPTGTGEGTDAYEQYF.

V usage is TRBV6-5 and J usage is TRBJ2-7; TRBD1 matches at 7 bases. This CDR3 region has 14 residues. Germline V lookup: CDR1 MNHEY, CDR2 SVGAGI. V dropped 5 bases and J dropped 3; count of bases not matched to a gene: 7. CDR3 in amino acids: CASSLGTASYEQYF. As DNA, the CDR3 is TGTGCCAGCAGTCTTGGGACAGCCAGCTACGAGCAGTACTTC.

A few counts support this clone. This chain joins TRBV19 and TRBJ1-2; D perhaps matches TRBD1 (6 bases). Germline lookup yields CDR1 LNHDA and CDR2 SQIVND (reference sequence). V was cut by 3 bases and J by 3 bases, with 14 bases left in between. This CDR3 region has 15 residues. The CDR3 protein is CASSISAGEDYGYTF. CDR3 bases: TGTGCCAGTAGTATCTCGGCAGGGGAAGACTATGGCTACACCTTC.

This rearrangement joins TRBV7-2 to TRBJ1-1, with TRBD1 matching 7 bases. Germline V lookup: CDR1 SGHTA, CDR2 FQGNSA. The CDR3 runs to 13 residues. V was clipped by 4 bases and J by 5 bases; unmatched bases: 4. In DNA form, the CDR3 reads TGTGCCAGCAGCTCACAGGGACAGACTGAAGCTTTCTTT. It is translated as CASSSQGQTEAFF.

J is TRBJ2-7 and V is TRBV27, with a tentative D call TRBD1 (7 bases). CDR3 length equals 14 residues. V was shortened by 6 bases and J by 2 bases, with 14 bases between the two germline ends. From germline, CDR1 is MNHEY and CDR2 SMNVEV (reference sequence). The CDR3 nucleotides read TGTGCCAGCAGGAGCGCGGGACAGCCCTACGAGCAGTACTTC. Encoded protein: CASRSAGQPYEQYF.

The V and J genes are TRBV27 and TRBJ2-7, with 12 bases identical to TRBD1. Losses at the gene ends were 6 bases for V and 5 bases for J; bases not matched to a gene: 8. The CDR3 is 15 residues long. CDR1 MNHEY and CDR2 SMNVEV come from the germline V gene (reference sequence). CDR3 DNA sequence: TGTGCCAGCAGGGGCCCGGGACAGGGGGCCGACGAGCAGTACTTC. It codes for CASRGPGQGADEQYF.

The genes are TRBV6-6 and TRBJ2-3, with 7 bases fitting TRBD1. This CDR3 spans 13 amino acids. The V and J ends lost 5 bases and 3 bases, in that order; junction bases with no gene match: 2. Germline V CDR1 and CDR2: MNHNY, SVGAGI (reference sequence). The DNA for the CDR3 is TGTGCCAGCAGTGAGACAGGGACAGATACGCAGTATTTT. This codes for CASSETGTDTQYF.

The chain recombines TRBV9 with TRBJ1-2; no clear D. V gave up 5 bases and J gave up 0 bases, with 14 bases separating them. This CDR3 region has 15 residues. The germline V gene has CDR1 SGDLS and CDR2 YYNGEE. Here the CDR3 reads CASSRPGGTNYGYTF. For the CDR3, the DNA is TGTGCCAGCAGTCGGCCCGGCGGAACTAACTATGGCTACACCTTC.